This TCR beta chain was found in a study of beta chain features in type 1 diabetes. About this clone itself: Its antigen remains unknown.

It was via CD45RO/CCR7/CD25/CD127/CD95/CD27 that CD4+ naive, central memory, regulatory and stem cell-like memory cells were sorted. Sequencing targeted expressed TCRB transcripts, as all isolated RNA had been reverse transcribed. Sequenced by immunoSEQ multiplex PCR; TCRdb stores in-frame clones only, minus some. The sample lists 400,000 to 550,000 clones, about an eighth seen once, with 0.035% to 0.05% in the top ten. Regarding the study as a whole: Among patients, naive, central memory and Treg TCRB repertoires appeared more similar than among healthy donors. Researchers could not determine here whether HLA type influences TCRB rearrangement.

The CDR3 totals 14 residues. Germline values: CDR1 LGHNA, CDR2 YNFKEQ. Germline trimming cut 7 bases from V and 7 bases from J; bases unmatched to any gene: 10. This chain connects TRBV4-2 to TRBJ2-3; TRBD2 matches at 8 bases. The TCR comes from a woman under 30 in good health. Sequences were obtained from naive CD4+ T cells from blood. CDR3 amino acids: CASMADRGGNTQYF. The CDR3 coding sequence is TGTGCCAGCATGGCTGACCGGGGGGGAAATACGCAGTATTTT.